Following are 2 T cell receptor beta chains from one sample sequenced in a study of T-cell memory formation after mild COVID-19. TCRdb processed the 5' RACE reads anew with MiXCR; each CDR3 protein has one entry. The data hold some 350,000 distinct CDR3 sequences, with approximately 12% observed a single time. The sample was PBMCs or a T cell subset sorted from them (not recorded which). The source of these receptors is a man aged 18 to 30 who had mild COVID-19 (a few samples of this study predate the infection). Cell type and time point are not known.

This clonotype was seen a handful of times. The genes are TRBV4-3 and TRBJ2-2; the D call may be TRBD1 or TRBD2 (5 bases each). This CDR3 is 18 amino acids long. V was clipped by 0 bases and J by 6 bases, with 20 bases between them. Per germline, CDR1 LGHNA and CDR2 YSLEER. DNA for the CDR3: TGCGCCAGCAGCCAAGAGCGTCCGGGTGAGGGGCGAGCCGGGGAGCTGTTTTTT. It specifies CASSQERPGEGRAGELFF.

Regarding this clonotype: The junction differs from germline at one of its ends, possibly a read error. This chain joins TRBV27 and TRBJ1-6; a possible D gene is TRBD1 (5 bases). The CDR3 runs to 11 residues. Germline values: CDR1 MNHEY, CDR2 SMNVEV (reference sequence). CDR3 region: CASGPGRSLSF. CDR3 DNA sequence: TGTGCCAGCGGACCGGGACGGAGCTTATCTTTT.